The entry that follows covers one T cell receptor beta chain sequence. This record belongs to a study of blood T cell repertoires in COVID-19. Study details: From T cells, B-cell-depleted T cells, or PBMCs came the material, which was cDNA or gDNA.

Here immunoSEQ multiplex PCR was the method, and the copy in TCRdb shows in-frame clones only, minus some. The sample has roughly 110,000 clones; 70% to 90% are singletons. V dropped 7 bases and J dropped 1; count of bases not matched to a gene: 12. The CDR3 totals 17 residues. Germline V gene sequence: CDR1 MDHEN, CDR2 SYDVKM. The genes are TRBV28 and TRBJ2-2, with 7 bases that match TRBD1. The receptor was isolated from a man aged 35-49 years with acute or convalescent COVID-19. The sequencing sample was made of peripheral blood. CDR3 loop: CASTPLRTGVNTGELFF. CDR3 nucleotides: TGTGCCAGCACCCCTCTTAGGACAGGAGTGAACACCGGGGAGCTGTTTTTT.